Below are 27 T cell receptor beta chains sequenced from a single sample in a study of blood T cell repertoires in COVID-19. Some clones are missing from TCRdb's copy, which holds only in-frame ones; the method was immunoSEQ multiplex PCR. The sample gives about 95,000 clones, roughly 80% of which show up once; nearly 25% is in the top ten. Specimen: peripheral blood. All receptors come from a human donor in a cohort sampled during active COVID-19.

This chain links TRBV4-1 with TRBJ2-1; 14 bases line up with TRBD2. The germline V gene has CDR1 MGHRA and CDR2 YSYEKL. This CDR3 has 19 residues. J was trimmed by 1 base and V by 4 bases; bases with no gene match: 9. CDR3 nucleotide sequence: TGCGCCAGCAGCCTCCGACTAGCGGGGGGGCTAGGGTCCTACAATGAGCAGTTCTTC. Its translation is CASSLRLAGGLGSYNEQFF.

The rearrangement links TRBV7-2 to TRBJ1-4; tentatively, D is TRBD1 (5 bases). The CDR3 length is 16 residues. V dropped 3 bases and J dropped 0 bases, with 11 bases sitting between them. Germline CDR1 reads SGHTA; CDR2 reads FQGNSA. Written as DNA, the CDR3 is TGTGCCAGCAGCTTGGACGTAGGGGCAACTAATGAAAAACTGTTTTTT. This gives the protein CASSLDVGATNEKLFF.

The rearrangement uses TRBV11-2 and TRBJ2-2, with D perhaps TRBD2 (5 bases). This CDR3 is built from 16 residues. Germline values: CDR1 SGHAT, CDR2 FQNNGV. Between the trimmed V and J ends, which lost 3 bases and 6 bases, there was a span of 17 bases. In DNA form, the CDR3 reads TGTGCCAGCAGCTTCCAATACGGGGTAATCGCCGGGGAGCTGTTTTTT. It is translated as CASSFQYGVIAGELFF.

This clone appeared a few times. Here the CDR3 reads CASSYTTSGSETQYF. The DNA for the CDR3 is TGTGCCAGCAGTTACACGACTAGCGGGAGTGAGACCCAGTACTTC. The chain couples TRBV6-5 to TRBJ2-5; 12 nucleotides align to TRBD2. Germline V lookup: CDR1 MNHEY, CDR2 SVGAGI. The CDR3 runs to 15 residues. The ends lost 2 bases at V and 5 bases at J; junction bases unmatched: 3.

The chain is built from TRBV7-2 and TRBJ1-1; the D is unclear. V was clipped by 0 bases and J by 2 bases, with 4 bases between them. The CDR3 runs 13 residues. CDR1 SGHTA and CDR2 FQGNSA come from the germline V gene. CDR3 in amino acids: CASSLARNTEAFF. The CDR3 region has the DNA TGTGCCAGCAGCTTAGCTAGAAACACTGAAGCTTTCTTT.

The chain joins TRBV7-2 to TRBJ2-7, with D perhaps matching TRBD1 (5 bases). Germline V CDR1 and CDR2: SGHTA, FQGNSA. V lost 5 bases to trimming and J lost 1 base, with 15 bases between them. This CDR3 is 15 amino acids long. For the CDR3, the DNA is TGTGCCAGCAGCGCAGGGTTCCCTAGGTCCTACGAGCAGTACTTC. Translation gives CASSAGFPRSYEQYF.

The chain joins TRBV6-4 to TRBJ1-1; tentative D call: TRBD1 (5 bases). This CDR3 contains 18 residues. V was shortened by 4 bases and J by 1 base, with 22 bases between the two germline ends. Germline V gene lookup returns CDR1 MRHNA and CDR2 SNTAGT. CDR3 sequence reads: CASSASALGGRGNTEAFF. The CDR3 bases are TGTGCCAGCAGTGCCTCAGCTTTGGGGGGACGGGGGAACACTGAAGCTTTCTTT.

The chain employs TRBV18 and TRBJ2-2; no firm D call. With 6 bases removed from V and 6 bases from J, the gap between germline ends came to 11 bases. This CDR3 spans 13 amino acids. Germline-derived CDR1 and CDR2 are KGHSH and LQKENI. CDR3 in amino acids: CASSQLAAGELFF. The DNA of the CDR3 is TGTGCCAGCTCCCAGTTGGCGGCCGGGGAGCTGTTTTTT.

The chain joins TRBV7-2 to TRBJ1-1; no firm D call. Deletions cut 5 bases from V and 2 bases from J, with 9 bases between. The CDR3 consists of 13 residues. Germline assignment: CDR1 SGHTA and CDR2 FQGNSA. This chain's CDR3 is CASSPRVNTEAFF. The CDR3 nucleotides read TGTGCCAGCAGCCCGAGGGTCAACACTGAAGCTTTCTTT.

V gene TRBV6-5 combines with J gene TRBJ1-5, with 9 positions matching TRBD1. This CDR3 has 14 residues. The V gene's germline CDR1 is MNHEY and CDR2 SVGAGI. V lost 6 bases, J lost 10 bases, and 10 bases stayed unmatched. In DNA form, the CDR3 reads TGTGCCAGCAGCCTTGGACAGGGGTTTGATCCCCAGCATTTT. Protein product: CASSLGQGFDPQHF.

This chain uses TRBV19 with TRBJ2-7; 7 bases are a match to TRBD2. Germline values: CDR1 LNHDA, CDR2 SQIVND (reference sequence). The V and J ends lost 3 bases and 4 bases, in that order; junction bases with no gene match: 15. This CDR3 has 17 amino acids. CDR3 sequence: CASSIGAAGSRTYEQYF. The CDR3 DNA reads as TGTGCCAGTAGTATCGGGGCAGCGGGAAGTAGAACGTACGAGCAGTACTTC.

Turning to this clone: Germline and junction disagree at one end, which may indicate a read error. DNA for the CDR3: TGTGCCATCAGTCCCTCCGCGGGACCTGCCTCATTT. This codes for CAISPSAGPASF. The chain combines TRBV10-3 with TRBJ2-3, with D maybe TRBD2 (6 bases). This CDR3 contains 12 residues. The germline CDR1 and CDR2 sequences are ENHRY and SYGVKD.

The J gene is TRBJ2-6, the V gene TRBV6-5, with 10 bases that match TRBD1. V lost 5 bases, J lost 10 bases, and 8 bases stayed unmatched. The CDR3 length is 15 residues. Per germline, CDR1 MNHEY and CDR2 SVGAGI. The DNA of the CDR3 is TGTGCCAGCAGTCATGACAGGGGGCCTCTTAACGTCCTGACTTTC. Amino acid sequence: CASSHDRGPLNVLTF.

This chain links TRBV18 with TRBJ1-1; no reliable D call. The germline V gene has CDR1 KGHSH and CDR2 LQKENI. CDR3 length: 14 residues. V lost 6 bases and J lost 6, with 17 bases in between. The CDR3 here is CASSPGFGVAEAFF. For the CDR3, the DNA is TGTGCCAGCTCCCCTGGGTTCGGGGTCGCTGAAGCTTTCTTT. The full variable domain, its missing parts supplied by reference TRBV18 and TRBJ1-1, is NAGVMQNPRHLVRRRGQEARLRCSPMKGHSHVYWYRQLPEEGLKFMVYLQKENIIDESGMPKERFSAEFPKEGPSILRIQQVVRGDSAAYFCASSPGFGVAEAFFGQGTRLTVV.

V usage is TRBV15 and J usage is TRBJ2-7; maybe TRBD2 (5 bases). CDR1 LNHNV and CDR2 YYDKDF come from the germline V gene (reference sequence). The CDR3 is made up of 14 amino acids. V dropped 1 base and J dropped 3 bases, with 10 bases sitting between them. CDR3 sequence: CATSRGLPNYEQYF. DNA of the CDR3: TGTGCCACCAGCAGAGGACTACCTAACTACGAGCAGTACTTC.

This clone occurred once. The CDR3 loop reads CASSEGPAPYEQYF. CDR3 nucleotides: TGTGCCAGCAGTGAGGGCCCCGCACCCTACGAGCAGTACTTC. The genes are TRBV28 and TRBJ2-7; TRBD2 might be the D (5 bases). This CDR3 has 14 residues. V gave up 5 bases and J gave up 2 bases, with 13 bases separating them. Germline loops: CDR1 MDHEN, CDR2 SYDVKM.

V usage is TRBV12-5 and J usage is TRBJ1-4; TRBD1 matches at 7 bases. Losses at the gene ends were 6 bases for V and 3 bases for J; bases not matched to a gene: 7. The length of the CDR3 is 15 residues. Per germline, CDR1 LGHNT and CDR2 FRNRAP. This CDR3 is CASGPGQVSNEKLFF. DNA of the CDR3: TGTGCTAGTGGCCCTGGACAGGTCTCTAATGAAAAACTGTTTTTT. The entire variable domain, with the rest obtained from reference TRBV12-5 and TRBJ1-4, is as follows: DARVTQTPRHKVTEMGQEVTMRCQPILGHNTVFWYRQTMMQGLELLAYFRNRAPLDDSGMPKDRFSAEMPDATLATLKIQPSEPRDSAVYFCASGPGQVSNEKLFFGSGTQLSVL.

The chain carries TRBV6-2 or TRBV6-3 and TRBJ1-4; the D gene is possibly TRBD1 (5 bases). This CDR3 contains 14 residues. CDR1 and CDR2 (germline): MNHEY, SVGEGT. Trimming took off 2 bases at V and 8 bases at J, with 12 bases between the two ends. CDR3 sequence: CASSYLQGFEKLFF. CDR3 DNA sequence: TGTGCCAGCAGTTACCTCCAGGGCTTCGAAAAACTGTTTTTT.

This chain joins TRBV10-2 and TRBJ1-6; 8 bases map to TRBD1. Per the germline V gene, CDR1 is WSHSY and CDR2 is SAAADI. CDR3 length: 15 residues. After removal of 7 bases from V and 4 bases from J, the junction contained 6 bases not matched to a gene. In DNA, the CDR3 is TGCGCCAGCACGAGCGGGGACAGGTATAATTCACCCCTCCACTTT. This encodes CASTSGDRYNSPLHF.

The J gene is TRBJ2-5, the V gene TRBV18; TRBD2 matches at 10 bases. Germline assignment: CDR1 KGHSH and CDR2 LQKENI. Trimming removed 2 bases from V and 5 bases from J; junction bases left unmatched: 11. This CDR3 is built from 17 residues. CDR3 coding DNA: TGTGCCAGCTCACCAATGCATAATAGCGGGAGGTTGGAGACCCAGTACTTC. Its translation: CASSPMHNSGRLETQYF.

This sequence joins TRBV5-1 and TRBJ1-5, with a possible D match to TRBD1 (5 bases). This CDR3 is built from 13 residues. The germline V gene has CDR1 SGHRS and CDR2 YFSETQ. V was cut by 0 bases and J by 5 bases, with 6 bases left in between. CDR3 DNA: TGCGCCAGCAGCTTGGGGGGGGATCAGCCCCAGCATTTT. As protein: CASSLGGDQPQHF.

The rearrangement links TRBV19 to TRBJ1-2; 8 positions agree with TRBD1. CDR1 is LNHDA and CDR2 is SQIVND in the germline V gene (reference sequence). V lost 6 bases, J lost 4 bases, and 7 bases stayed unmatched. The CDR3 loop spans 14 amino acids. The CDR3 reads CASRETGVGYGYTF. DNA of the CDR3: TGTGCCAGTAGGGAGACAGGGGTCGGCTATGGCTACACCTTC.

The chain joins TRBV5-8 to TRBJ2-6, with D perhaps matching TRBD2 (5 bases). CDR3 length: 18 amino acids. V was cut by 3 bases and J by 2 bases, with 18 bases left in between. Germline V gene data show CDR1 as SGHTS and CDR2 as YDEGEE. CDR3 in amino acids: CASSSGSLARTGANVLTF. The CDR3, as DNA: TGTGCCAGCAGCTCGGGGTCCCTCGCTCGCACTGGGGCCAACGTCCTGACTTTC.

This clone has more than one count but fewer than ten. The rearrangement joins TRBV27 to TRBJ1-1; 7 nucleotides match TRBD1. The CDR3 has 16 residues. CDR1 is MNHEY, CDR2 SMNVEV, per germline (reference sequence). V shed 5 bases and J 0 bases; nucleotides not matched to a gene: 9. CDR3 sequence: CASSPWTGIMNTEAFF. The CDR3 nucleotides read TGTGCCAGCAGTCCCTGGACAGGCATAATGAACACTGAAGCTTTCTTT.

This clone was found a few times. V and J are TRBV3-1 (or the pseudogene TRBV3-2) and TRBJ2-2, with 7 bases identical to TRBD2. Losses at the gene ends were 4 bases for V and 4 bases for J; bases not matched to a gene: 9. The CDR3 has 16 amino acids. Germline V gene sequence: CDR1 LGHDT, CDR2 YNNKEL (reference sequence). The CDR3 loop reads CASSRGLESSTGELFF. In DNA, the CDR3 is TGTGCCAGCAGCCGAGGACTAGAAAGCTCCACCGGGGAGCTGTTTTTT.

The chain employs TRBV5-8 and TRBJ1-1; D may be TRBD1 (6 bases). V was cut by 2 bases and J by 4 bases, with 18 bases left in between. The germline gives CDR1 SGHTS, CDR2 YDEGEE. The CDR3 sequence is 16 residues long. The CDR3 coding sequence is TGTGCCAGCAGCTTAGGGGGAACACCGCTGGGCACTGAAGCTTTCTTT. Its translation: CASSLGGTPLGTEAFF.

The V call is TRBV5-1, the J call TRBJ1-5, with TRBD1 as a possible D gene (5 bases). The CDR3 extends over 15 amino acids. V lost 8 bases and J lost 0, with 15 bases in between. From germline, CDR1 is SGHRS and CDR2 YFSETQ. The CDR3 bases are TGCGCCAGACCTCAACGGGACTTTAGCAATCAGCCCCAGCATTTT. Translating it yields CARPQRDFSNQPQHF.